The 21 T cell receptor beta chains reported below all come from one sample, sequenced in a study of cytomegalovirus exposure and HLA in healthy donors (dated by TCRdb to about 2017). Library prep was done by the immunoSEQ multiplex PCR assay. The multiplex PCR relied on a mix of 60 forward primers for TCR Vbeta segments and 13 reverse primers for TCR Jbeta segments. TCRdb took this table from immuneACCESS and kept in-frame rearrangements with V and J called. Such tables lack part of the clones; where checked against another copy, unresolved V genes explain under half of the gap, and the rest is unexplained. The sample table records approximately 74,000 clones; about 71% of these occur just once. Roughly 7.2% of the sample is in the top ten clones. Sequenced: PBMCs. The receptors here all came from a woman aged 40-49 years in good health and CMV-seronegative.

The rearrangement joins TRBV30 to TRBJ2-2; TRBD2 matches at 8 bases. The CDR3 spans 16 residues. CDR1 and CDR2 (germline): GTSNPN, SVGIG (reference sequence). V lost 0 bases to trimming and J lost 1 base; unmatched junction nucleotides: 4. The CDR3 sequence is CAWSVLTSENTGELFF. In DNA, the CDR3 is TGTGCCTGGAGTGTACTGACTAGCGAGAACACCGGGGAGCTGTTTTTT.

A remark on this clone: This CDR3 is also generated by other DNA sequences in the sample. The rearrangement uses TRBV7-3 and TRBJ2-1; possible D gene TRBD2, 6 bases. The CDR3 sequence is 14 residues long. Deletions cut 3 bases from V and 6 bases from J, with 12 bases between. The germline CDR1 and CDR2 sequences are SGHTA and FQGTGA. CDR3 DNA sequence: TGTGCCAGCAGCTTGAATAGCGGAGGCAATGAGCAGTTCTTC. Amino acids: CASSLNSGGNEQFF.

This sequence joins TRBV30 and TRBJ2-1; no definite D call. The germline V and J ends were trimmed by 2 bases and 10 bases, with 12 bases remaining between them. The germline V gene encodes CDR1 GTSNPN and CDR2 SVGIG (reference sequence). The length of the CDR3 is 12 residues. The CDR3 sequence: CAWSSSGAEQFF. In nucleotides, the CDR3 is TGTGCCTGGAGTTCCTCTGGAGCGGAGCAGTTCTTC.

This clone was observed once. CDR3 DNA: TGTGCCAGCAGCTTAGCTCAAAACTATGGCTACACCTTC. Amino acid sequence: CASSLAQNYGYTF. J is TRBJ1-2 and V is TRBV7-9; D ambiguous. The CDR3 runs to 13 residues. Germline V gene sequence: CDR1 SEHNR, CDR2 FQNEAQ (reference sequence). Trimming removed 0 bases from V and 2 bases from J, with 4 bases in between.

This clone appeared a few times. This sequence joins TRBV29-1 and TRBJ2-3, with a possible D match to TRBD1 (5 bases). The germline V gene encodes CDR1 SQVTM and CDR2 ANQGSEA. The ends were cut back, 3 bases at V and 2 bases at J, with 12 bases in the middle. The CDR3 totals 14 residues. The CDR3, as DNA: TGCAGCGTTGATTCAGGGCCGAACACAGATACGCAGTATTTT. Protein product: CSVDSGPNTDTQYF.

The chain uses TRBV7-3 and TRBJ2-5, with D possibly matching TRBD1 (5 bases). Trimming shortened V by 4 bases and J by 2 bases, and 14 bases separated the two germline ends. Germline V lookup: CDR1 SGHTA, CDR2 FQGTGA. The CDR3 spans 15 residues. Here the CDR3 DNA reads TGTGCCAGCAGCTCCCAGGGAATACCACAAGAGACCCAGTACTTC. Its protein product is CASSSQGIPQETQYF.

This sequence joins TRBV19 and TRBJ1-1; TRBD1 matches 9 bases. The CDR3 contains 16 residues. J was trimmed by 5 bases and V by 4 bases; bases with no gene match: 11. The germline CDR1 and CDR2 sequences are LNHDA and SQIVND (reference sequence). Here the CDR3 DNA reads TGTGCCAGTAGTAATCTACCGGGACAGGGACGAACTGAAGCTTTCTTT. Amino acids: CASSNLPGQGRTEAFF.

CDR3 nucleotide sequence: TGCGCCAGCAGCTCATCAGGGGGCTCACCCCTCCACTTT. It yields the protein CASSSSGGSPLHF. This chain links TRBV5-1 with TRBJ1-6, with 8 bases lining up with TRBD1. The CDR3 has 13 amino acids. CDR1 SGHRS and CDR2 YFSETQ come from the germline V gene. Trimming removed 3 bases from V and 10 bases from J; junction bases left unmatched: 3.

The V gene is TRBV28, the J gene TRBJ2-1, with 11 bases that match TRBD1. CDR1 and CDR2 (germline): MDHEN, SYDVKM. This CDR3 contains 15 residues. The junction had 10 bases not matched to a gene; V was cut back by 8 bases and J by 7 bases. CDR3 sequence reads: CASHGQGAVRNEQFF. The CDR3 DNA sequence: TGTGCCAGCCACGGACAGGGGGCGGTCAGGAATGAGCAGTTCTTC.

The J gene is TRBJ2-2, the V gene TRBV27; 8 bases agree with TRBD1. The length of the CDR3 is 15 residues. CDR1 is MNHEY, CDR2 SMNVEV, per germline (reference sequence). V was clipped by 3 bases and J by 6 bases; unmatched bases: 6. CDR3 protein: CASSLGPDRAGELFF. The CDR3 DNA reads as TGTGCCAGCAGTTTGGGGCCGGACAGGGCCGGGGAGCTGTTTTTT.

In this sample, this clone turned up once. The chain couples TRBV27 to TRBJ1-2; D gene unclear. Per the germline V gene, CDR1 is MNHEY and CDR2 is SMNVEV (reference sequence). The CDR3 covers 13 residues. V was trimmed by 5 bases and J by 4 bases, leaving 11 bases between them. The CDR3 sequence is CASSRTGPYGYTF. CDR3 DNA: TGTGCCAGCAGTCGCACGGGTCCCTATGGCTACACCTTC.

The chain recombines TRBV7-9 with TRBJ2-5, with a tentative D call TRBD2 (6 bases). The CDR3 is 15 amino acids. Per germline, CDR1 SEHNR and CDR2 FQNEAQ (reference sequence). V lost 5 bases to trimming and J lost 2 bases, with 15 bases between them. CDR3 in amino acids: CASSTRGSGQETQYF. As DNA, the CDR3 is TGTGCCAGCAGCACCCGGGGGTCAGGGCAAGAGACCCAGTACTTC.

The chain is built from TRBV6-1 and TRBJ1-4; D ambiguous. The V end was cut by 3 bases, the J end by 1 base, with 3 bases between. CDR1 is MNHNS and CDR2 is SASEGT in the germline V gene. The CDR3 has 13 amino acids. This CDR3 reads CASSDLTNEKLFF. In DNA form, the CDR3 reads TGTGCCAGCAGTGACCTAACTAATGAAAAACTGTTTTTT.

V and J are TRBV5-5 and TRBJ1-1; TRBD1 might be the D (6 bases). Looked up from germline, CDR1 is SGHKS and CDR2 is YYEKEE (reference sequence). Trimming removed 4 bases from V and 0 bases from J, with 13 bases in between. This CDR3 has 15 amino acids. The CDR3 loop is CASSKTTGLNTEAFF. CDR3 bases: TGTGCCAGCAGCAAAACGACAGGTTTGAACACTGAAGCTTTCTTT.

This clone has only a few counts. The chain recombines TRBV19 with TRBJ1-4; D is uncertain. The CDR3 is 13 amino acids. V lost 3 bases and J lost 10, with 12 bases in between. Germline V gene sequence: CDR1 LNHDA, CDR2 SQIVND (reference sequence). The CDR3 coding sequence is TGTGCCAGTAGTATTGGTTCTAGTGGAAAACTGTTTTTT. Its protein is CASSIGSSGKLFF.

The V call is TRBV10-1, the J call TRBJ2-7; 12 bases align to TRBD2. CDR1 and CDR2 (germline): WNHNN, SYGVQD (reference sequence). CDR3 size: 14 residues. The J segment lost 2 bases and the V segment lost 6 bases, leaving 2 bases of the junction unmatched. CDR3 protein: CASRGLAGPYEQYF. As DNA, the CDR3 is TGCGCCAGCAGGGGACTAGCGGGTCCCTACGAGCAGTACTTC.

V gene TRBV21-1 combines with J gene TRBJ1-1; the table's TRBD1 call for D was not verified on the DNA. TRBV21-1 is noted as a pseudogene. CDR3 length equals 15 residues. The CDR3 DNA reads TGTGCCAGCAGCAAAGCGGGGGCGAAGAACACTGAAGCTTTCTTT. It encodes CASSKAGAKNTEAFF.

This chain connects TRBV7-8 to TRBJ1-2; D is perhaps TRBD1 (5 bases). This CDR3 spans 17 amino acids. V lost 1 base and J 8 bases, leaving 23 bases between the germline ends. Germline CDR1 and CDR2: SGHVS and FQNEAQ. CDR3 sequence (DNA): TGTGCCAGCAGCTTAGGGGGCTCAAGGGCCCCGACAGAGGGCTACACCTTC. Protein: CASSLGGSRAPTEGYTF.

V and J are TRBV7-8 and TRBJ2-2; weak D call: TRBD2 (5 bases). The CDR3 runs 14 residues. Trimming shortened V by 5 bases and J by 1 base, and 8 bases separated the two germline ends. Germline V gene lookup returns CDR1 SGHVS and CDR2 FQNEAQ. CDR3 in DNA: TGTGCCAGCAGCGTAAGCGGGAACACCGGGGAGCTGTTTTTT. As protein: CASSVSGNTGELFF.

This clone occurred a few times. The chain combines TRBV11-2 with TRBJ2-1, with 10 nucleotides matching TRBD2. CDR3 length: 15 residues. V shed 4 bases, J shed 3 bases, and the junction held 3 bases outside the gene matches. The germline V gene has CDR1 SGHAT and CDR2 FQNNGV. The CDR3 loop reads CASSSIAGGYNEQFF. DNA for the CDR3: TGTGCCAGCAGCTCCATAGCGGGAGGCTACAATGAGCAGTTCTTC.

The chain combines TRBV7-2 with TRBJ2-7, with 13 positions matching TRBD2. V was clipped by 1 base and J by 0 bases; unmatched bases: 3. Germline assignment: CDR1 SGHTA and CDR2 FQGNSA. The CDR3 extends over 17 amino acids. This chain's CDR3 is CASSLDRTSGSSYEQYF. CDR3 in DNA: TGTGCCAGCAGCTTAGATAGGACTAGCGGGAGCTCCTACGAGCAGTACTTC.